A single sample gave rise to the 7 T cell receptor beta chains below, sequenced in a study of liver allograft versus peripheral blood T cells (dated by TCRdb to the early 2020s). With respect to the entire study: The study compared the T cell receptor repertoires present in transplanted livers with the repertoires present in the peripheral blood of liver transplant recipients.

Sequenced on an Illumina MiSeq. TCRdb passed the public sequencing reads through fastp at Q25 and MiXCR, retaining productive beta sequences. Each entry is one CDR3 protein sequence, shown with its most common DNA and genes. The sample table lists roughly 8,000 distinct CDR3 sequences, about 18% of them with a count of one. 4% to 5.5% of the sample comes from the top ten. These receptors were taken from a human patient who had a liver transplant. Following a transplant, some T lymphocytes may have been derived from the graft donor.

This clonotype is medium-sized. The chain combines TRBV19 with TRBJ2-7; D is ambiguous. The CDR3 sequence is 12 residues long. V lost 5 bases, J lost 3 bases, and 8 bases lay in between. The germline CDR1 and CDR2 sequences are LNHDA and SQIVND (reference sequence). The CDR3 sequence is CASSAKGYEQYF. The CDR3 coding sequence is TGTGCCAGTAGTGCAAAGGGCTACGAGCAGTACTTC.

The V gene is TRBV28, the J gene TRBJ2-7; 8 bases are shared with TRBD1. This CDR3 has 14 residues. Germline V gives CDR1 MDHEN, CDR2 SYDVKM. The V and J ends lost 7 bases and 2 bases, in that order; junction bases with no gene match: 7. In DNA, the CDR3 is TGTGCCAGCACCCGACAGGGGCCAACCTACGAGCAGTACTTC. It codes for CASTRQGPTYEQYF.

The CDR3 nucleotides read TGTGCCAGCAGTGAACAGGGGGCAGCTAATGAAAAACTGTTTTTT. Protein product: CASSEQGAANEKLFF. The chain recombines TRBV25-1 with TRBJ1-4; 8 positions match TRBD1. CDR3 length: 15 amino acids. Germline V gene sequence: CDR1 MGHDK, CDR2 SYGVNS. V trimming: 2 bases; J trimming: 3 bases; junction bases outside the gene matches: 2.

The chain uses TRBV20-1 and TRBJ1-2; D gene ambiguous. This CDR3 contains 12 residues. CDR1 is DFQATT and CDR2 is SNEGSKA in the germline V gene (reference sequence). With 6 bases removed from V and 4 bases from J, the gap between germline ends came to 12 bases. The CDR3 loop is CSAPRIGYGYTF. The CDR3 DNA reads TGCAGTGCCCCTAGAATCGGCTATGGCTACACCTTC.

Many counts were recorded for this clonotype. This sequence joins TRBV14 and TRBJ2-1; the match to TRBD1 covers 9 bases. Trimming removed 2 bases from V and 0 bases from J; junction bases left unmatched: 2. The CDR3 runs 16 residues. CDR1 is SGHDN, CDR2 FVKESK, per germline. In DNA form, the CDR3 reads TGTGCCAGCAGCCAATGGGGACAGGGCTCCTACAATGAGCAGTTCTTC. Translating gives CASSQWGQGSYNEQFF.

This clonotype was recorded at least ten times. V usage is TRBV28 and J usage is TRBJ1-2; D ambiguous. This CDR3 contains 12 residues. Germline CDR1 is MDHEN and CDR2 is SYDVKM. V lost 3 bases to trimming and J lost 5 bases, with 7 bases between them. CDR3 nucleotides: TGTGCCAGCAGTTTGCGGGCGTATGGCTACACCTTC. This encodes CASSLRAYGYTF.

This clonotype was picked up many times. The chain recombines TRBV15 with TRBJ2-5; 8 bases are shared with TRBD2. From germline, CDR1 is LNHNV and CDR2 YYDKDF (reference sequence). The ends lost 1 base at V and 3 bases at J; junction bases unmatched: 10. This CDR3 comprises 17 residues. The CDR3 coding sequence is TGTGCCACCAGCAGAGGTGAAAGACTAGCGAATAAAGAGACCCAGTACTTC. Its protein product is CATSRGERLANKETQYF.